This T cell receptor beta chain was profiled in a study of control samples from healthy donors and cancer patients. This clone was found a few times. The protocol was immunoSEQ multiplex PCR, while the TCRdb copy is restricted to in-frame clones and leaves out a portion. The table shows more than 75,000 clones, with about four fifths occurring only once. The germline gives CDR1 SGHNT, CDR2 YYREEE (reference sequence). CDR3 length equals 16 residues. Trimming left V 5 bases short and J 8 bases short, with 25 bases between. This TCR came from a man between 65 and 80 years old with lung cancer. Sequenced: PBMCs. The chain couples TRBV5-4 to TRBJ1-2; D is ambiguous. This CDR3 is CASSQKNKAPGEGYTF. The CDR3 DNA reads as TGTGCCAGCAGTCAAAAAAACAAGGCCCCCGGCGAAGGCTACACCTTC.